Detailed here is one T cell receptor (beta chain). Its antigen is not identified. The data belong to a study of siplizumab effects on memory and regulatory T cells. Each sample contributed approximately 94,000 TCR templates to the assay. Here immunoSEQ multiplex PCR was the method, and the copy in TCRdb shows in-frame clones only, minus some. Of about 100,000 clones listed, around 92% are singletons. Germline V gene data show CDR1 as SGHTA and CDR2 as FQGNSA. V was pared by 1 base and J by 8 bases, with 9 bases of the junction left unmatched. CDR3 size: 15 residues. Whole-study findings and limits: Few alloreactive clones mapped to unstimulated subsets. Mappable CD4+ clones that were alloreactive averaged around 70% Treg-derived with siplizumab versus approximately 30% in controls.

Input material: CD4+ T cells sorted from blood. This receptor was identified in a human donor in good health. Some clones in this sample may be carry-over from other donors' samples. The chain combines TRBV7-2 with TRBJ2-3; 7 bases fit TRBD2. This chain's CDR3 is CASSLEAGVESTQYF. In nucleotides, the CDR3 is TGTGCCAGCAGCTTAGAGGCGGGAGTTGAGAGTACGCAGTATTTT.